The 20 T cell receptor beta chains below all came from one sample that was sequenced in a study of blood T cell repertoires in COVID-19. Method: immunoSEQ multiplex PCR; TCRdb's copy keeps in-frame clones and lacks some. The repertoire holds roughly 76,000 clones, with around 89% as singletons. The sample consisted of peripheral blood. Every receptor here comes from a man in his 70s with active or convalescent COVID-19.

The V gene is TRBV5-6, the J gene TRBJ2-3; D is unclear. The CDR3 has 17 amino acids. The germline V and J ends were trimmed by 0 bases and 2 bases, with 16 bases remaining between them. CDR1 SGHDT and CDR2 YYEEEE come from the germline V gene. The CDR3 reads CASSLAGRSYYTDTQYF. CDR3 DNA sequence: TGTGCCAGCAGCTTGGCGGGTAGGAGCTACTACACAGATACGCAGTATTTT.

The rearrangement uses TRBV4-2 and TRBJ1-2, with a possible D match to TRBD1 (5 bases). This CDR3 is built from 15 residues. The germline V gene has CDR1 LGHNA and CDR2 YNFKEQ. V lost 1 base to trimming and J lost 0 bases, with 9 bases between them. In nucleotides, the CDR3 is TGTGCCAGCAGCCAAGGCCGGGGGGCTAACTATGGCTACACCTTC. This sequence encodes CASSQGRGANYGYTF.

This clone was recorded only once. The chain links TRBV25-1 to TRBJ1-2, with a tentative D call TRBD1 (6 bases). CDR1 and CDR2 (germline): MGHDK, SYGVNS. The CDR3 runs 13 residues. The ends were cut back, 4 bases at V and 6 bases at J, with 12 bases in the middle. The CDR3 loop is CASSGQVVNGYTF. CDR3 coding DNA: TGTGCCAGCAGTGGACAGGTGGTGAATGGCTACACCTTC.

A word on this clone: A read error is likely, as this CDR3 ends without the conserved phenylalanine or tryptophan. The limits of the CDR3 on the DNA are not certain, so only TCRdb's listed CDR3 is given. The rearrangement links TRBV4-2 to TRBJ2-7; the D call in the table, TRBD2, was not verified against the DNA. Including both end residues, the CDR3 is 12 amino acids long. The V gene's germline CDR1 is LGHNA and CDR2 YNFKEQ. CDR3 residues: CASSQDRGRLLL.

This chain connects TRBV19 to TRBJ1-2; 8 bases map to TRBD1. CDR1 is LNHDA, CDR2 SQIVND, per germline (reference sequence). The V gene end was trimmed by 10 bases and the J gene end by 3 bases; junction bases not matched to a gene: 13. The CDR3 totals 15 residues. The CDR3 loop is CATSSRQGRYYGYTF. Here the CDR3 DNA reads TGTGCCACCTCGAGCCGACAGGGGAGGTACTATGGCTACACCTTC.

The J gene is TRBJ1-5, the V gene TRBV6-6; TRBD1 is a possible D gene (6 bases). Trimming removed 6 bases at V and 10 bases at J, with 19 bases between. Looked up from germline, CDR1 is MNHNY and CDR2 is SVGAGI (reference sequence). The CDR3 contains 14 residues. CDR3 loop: CASRGDRKGVPQHF. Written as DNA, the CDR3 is TGTGCCAGCAGGGGGGATAGAAAGGGGGTTCCCCAGCATTTT.

CDR3 loop: CATSSGAVETQYF. The CDR3 region has the DNA TGTGCCACCAGCTCCGGAGCGGTCGAGACCCAGTACTTC. J is TRBJ2-5 and V is TRBV15; TRBD2 is a possible D gene (5 bases). CDR1 is LNHNV and CDR2 is YYDKDF in the germline V gene (reference sequence). V lost 5 bases, J lost 5 bases, and 12 bases lay in between. The CDR3 spans 13 residues.

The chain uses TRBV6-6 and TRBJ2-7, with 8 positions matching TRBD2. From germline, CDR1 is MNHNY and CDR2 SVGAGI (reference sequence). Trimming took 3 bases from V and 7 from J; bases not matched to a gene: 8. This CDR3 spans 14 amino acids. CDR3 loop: CASSYPGLEPEQYF. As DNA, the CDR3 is TGTGCCAGCAGTTATCCGGGACTAGAACCTGAGCAGTACTTC.

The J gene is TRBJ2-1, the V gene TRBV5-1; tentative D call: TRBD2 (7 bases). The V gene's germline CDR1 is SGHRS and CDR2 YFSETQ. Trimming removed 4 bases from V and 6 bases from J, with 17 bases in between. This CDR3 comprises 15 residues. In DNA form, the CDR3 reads TGCGCCAGCAGCCTAGGTACAGGGAGGGTCAATGAGCAGTTCTTC. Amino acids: CASSLGTGRVNEQFF.

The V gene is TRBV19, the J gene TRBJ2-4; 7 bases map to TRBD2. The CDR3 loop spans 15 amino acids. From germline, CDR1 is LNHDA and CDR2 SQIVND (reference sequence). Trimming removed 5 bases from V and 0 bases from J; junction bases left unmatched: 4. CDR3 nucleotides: TGTGCCAGTAGTGGGGCGGGAGCAGCCAAAAACATTCAGTACTTC. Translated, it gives CASSGAGAAKNIQYF.

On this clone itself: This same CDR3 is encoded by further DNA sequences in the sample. The CDR3 nucleotides read TGTGCCAGCTCACCGGGGAGCTCTGGAAACACCATATATTTT. Its protein product is CASSPGSSGNTIYF. This chain connects TRBV18 to TRBJ1-3; unclear D gene. This CDR3 is built from 14 residues. Deletions cut 3 bases from V and 0 bases from J, with 6 bases between. CDR1 is KGHSH, CDR2 LQKENI, per germline.

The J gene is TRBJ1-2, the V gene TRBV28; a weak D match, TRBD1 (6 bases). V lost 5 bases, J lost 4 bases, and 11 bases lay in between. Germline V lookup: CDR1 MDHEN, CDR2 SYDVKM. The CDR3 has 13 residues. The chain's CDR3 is CASSQNRVYGYTF. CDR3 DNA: TGTGCCAGCAGTCAGAACAGGGTCTATGGCTACACCTTC.

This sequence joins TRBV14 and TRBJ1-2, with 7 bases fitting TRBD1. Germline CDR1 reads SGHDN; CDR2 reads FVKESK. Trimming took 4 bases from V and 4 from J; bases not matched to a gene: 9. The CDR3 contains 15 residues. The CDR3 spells CASSREDRASYGYTF. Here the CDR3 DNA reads TGTGCCAGCAGCCGAGAAGACAGGGCTTCCTATGGCTACACCTTC.

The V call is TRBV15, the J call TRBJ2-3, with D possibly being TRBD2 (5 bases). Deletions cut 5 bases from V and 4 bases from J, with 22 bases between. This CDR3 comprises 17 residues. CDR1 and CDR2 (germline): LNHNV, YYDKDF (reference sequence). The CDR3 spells CATSGLGGGGMADTQYF. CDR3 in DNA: TGTGCCACCAGCGGACTCGGTGGAGGAGGTATGGCAGATACGCAGTATTTT.

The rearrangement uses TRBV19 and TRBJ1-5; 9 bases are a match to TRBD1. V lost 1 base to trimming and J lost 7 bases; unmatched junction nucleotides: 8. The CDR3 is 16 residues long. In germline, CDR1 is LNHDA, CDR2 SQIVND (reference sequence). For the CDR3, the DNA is TGTGCCAGTAGTATAGGGGGACAGGGTGTTCTCCAGCCCCAGCATTTT. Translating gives CASSIGGQGVLQPQHF.

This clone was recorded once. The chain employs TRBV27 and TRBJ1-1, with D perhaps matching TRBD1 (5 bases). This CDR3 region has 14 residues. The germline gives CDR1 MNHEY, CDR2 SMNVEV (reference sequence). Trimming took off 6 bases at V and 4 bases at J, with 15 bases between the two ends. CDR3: CASRSPDRITEAFF. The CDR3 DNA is TGTGCCAGCAGATCCCCCGACAGAATCACTGAAGCTTTCTTT.

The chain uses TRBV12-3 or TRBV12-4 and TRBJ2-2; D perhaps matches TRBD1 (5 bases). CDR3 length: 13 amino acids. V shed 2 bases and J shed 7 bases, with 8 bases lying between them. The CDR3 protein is CASSLWGGGELFF. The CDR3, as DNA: TGTGCCAGCAGTTTATGGGGCGGCGGGGAGCTGTTTTTT.

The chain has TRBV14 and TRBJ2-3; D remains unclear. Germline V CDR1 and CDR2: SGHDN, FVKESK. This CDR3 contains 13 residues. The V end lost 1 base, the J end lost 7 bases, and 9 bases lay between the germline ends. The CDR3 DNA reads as TGTGCCAGCAGCCAAGGAAGCTCGAATACGCAGTATTTT. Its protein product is CASSQGSSNTQYF.

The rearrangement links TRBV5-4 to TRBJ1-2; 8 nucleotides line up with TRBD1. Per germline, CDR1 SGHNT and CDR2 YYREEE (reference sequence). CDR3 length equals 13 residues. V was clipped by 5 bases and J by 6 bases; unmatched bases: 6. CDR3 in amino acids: CASSLPGQDGYTF. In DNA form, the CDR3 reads TGTGCCAGCAGTTTACCGGGACAGGATGGCTACACCTTC.

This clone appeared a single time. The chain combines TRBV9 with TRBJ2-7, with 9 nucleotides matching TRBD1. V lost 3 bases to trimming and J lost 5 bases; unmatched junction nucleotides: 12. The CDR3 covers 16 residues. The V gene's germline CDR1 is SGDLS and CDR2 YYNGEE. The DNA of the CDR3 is TGTGCCAGCAGCGCCTCACTCGGGACAGGGTTCCACGAGCAGTACTTC. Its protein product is CASSASLGTGFHEQYF.